The clone carrying this T cell receptor beta chain was observed a single time. Measured with immunoSEQ multiplex PCR; TCRdb has only the in-frame clones, and not every one. The sample shows about 380,000 clones, more than 85% of them seen only once. This entry belongs to a study of shared T cell receptors in the human thymus. Germline V CDR1 and CDR2: SGHNT, YYREEE (reference sequence). Trimming took 3 bases from V and 9 from J; bases not matched to a gene: 12. The CDR3 consists of 15 residues. J is TRBJ2-1 and V is TRBV5-4; 7 bases align to TRBD1. The TCR comes from a human donor. Sequencing used thymocytes. CDR3 loop: CASSSLLGGPSEQFF. CDR3 bases: TGTGCCAGCAGCTCGCTTTTAGGGGGCCCAAGTGAGCAGTTCTTC.